This TCR beta chain derives from a study of a mutant IDH1 vaccine in newly diagnosed glioma. Time point here: week 11, during vaccination. A single vaccine dose contained 300 ug of mutant IDH1 20-mer peptide, and topical imiquimod was used with it. Donors harbored newly found WHO grade 3 or 4 IDH1-mutant, ATRX-lost astrocytomas. The CDR3 is made up of 15 amino acids. Trimming took 5 bases from V and 4 from J; bases not matched to a gene: 8. The V gene's germline CDR1 is LNHDA and CDR2 SQIVND (reference sequence). As regards this clone: Its target is unknown.

The assay was immunoSEQ multiplex PCR, and TCRdb's table has in-frame clones only and misses some. The data contain about 130,000 clones, about four fifths of them singletons. This TCR was sampled from a man aged 40-49 years with glioma. The starting material was PBMCs, obtained from a glioma patient whose treatment included an IDH1 peptide vaccine. The chain recombines TRBV19 with TRBJ1-5, with 7 bases lining up with TRBD1. This chain's CDR3 is CASSLLGTANQPQHF. CDR3 nucleotide sequence: TGTGCCAGTAGTTTACTCGGGACAGCTAATCAGCCCCAGCATTTT.